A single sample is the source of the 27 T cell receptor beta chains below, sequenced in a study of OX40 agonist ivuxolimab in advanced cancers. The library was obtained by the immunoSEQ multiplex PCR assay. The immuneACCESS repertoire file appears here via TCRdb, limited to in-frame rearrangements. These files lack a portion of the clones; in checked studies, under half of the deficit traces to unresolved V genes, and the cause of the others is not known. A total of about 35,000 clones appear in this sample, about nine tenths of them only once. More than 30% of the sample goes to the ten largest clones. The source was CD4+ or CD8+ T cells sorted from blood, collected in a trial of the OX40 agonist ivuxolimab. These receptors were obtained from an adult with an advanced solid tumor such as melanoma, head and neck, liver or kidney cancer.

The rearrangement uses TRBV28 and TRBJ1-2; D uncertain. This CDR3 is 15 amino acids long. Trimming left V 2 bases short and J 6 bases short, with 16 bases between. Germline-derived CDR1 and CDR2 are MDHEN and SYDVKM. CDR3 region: CASSLVRVFADGYTF. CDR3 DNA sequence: TGTGCCAGCAGTTTAGTCCGGGTTTTTGCTGATGGCTACACCTTC.

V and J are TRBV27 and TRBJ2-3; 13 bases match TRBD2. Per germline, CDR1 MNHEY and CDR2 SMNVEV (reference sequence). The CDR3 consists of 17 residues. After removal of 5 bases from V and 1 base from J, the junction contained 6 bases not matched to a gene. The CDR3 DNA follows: TGTGCCAGCAGTGGACTAGCGGGAGATTTTGGCACAGATACGCAGTATTTT. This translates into CASSGLAGDFGTDTQYF.

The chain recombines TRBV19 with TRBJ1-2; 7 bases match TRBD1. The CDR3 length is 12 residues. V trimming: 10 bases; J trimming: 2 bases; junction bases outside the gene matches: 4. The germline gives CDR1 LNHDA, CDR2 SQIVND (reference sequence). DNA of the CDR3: TGTGCCACCCGACAGGGAAACTATGGCTACACCTTC. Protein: CATRQGNYGYTF.

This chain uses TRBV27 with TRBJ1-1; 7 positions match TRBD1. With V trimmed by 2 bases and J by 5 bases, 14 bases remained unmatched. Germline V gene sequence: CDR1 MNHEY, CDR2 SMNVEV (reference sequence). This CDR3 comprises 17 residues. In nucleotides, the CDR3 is TGTGCCAGCAGTTTAAGCCTAAAGACAGGGAAGGTGACTGAAGCTTTCTTT. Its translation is CASSLSLKTGKVTEAFF.

The CDR3 region has the DNA TGTGCCAGTAAAGATCGCGGCGTCACTGAAGCTTTCTTT. Its translation is CASKDRGVTEAFF. This chain links TRBV19 with TRBJ1-1; D is unresolved. The germline V and J ends were trimmed by 7 bases and 4 bases, with 13 bases remaining between them. The CDR3 has 13 amino acids. CDR1 and CDR2 from the germline V gene are LNHDA and SQIVND (reference sequence). Based on the CDR3 plus reference TRBV19 and TRBJ1-1, the full variable domain is DGGITQSPKYLFRKEGQNVTLSCEQNLNHDAMYWYRQDPGQGLRLIYYSQIVNDFQKGDIAEGYSVSREKKESFPLTVTSAQKNPTAFYLCASKDRGVTEAFFGQGTRLTVV.

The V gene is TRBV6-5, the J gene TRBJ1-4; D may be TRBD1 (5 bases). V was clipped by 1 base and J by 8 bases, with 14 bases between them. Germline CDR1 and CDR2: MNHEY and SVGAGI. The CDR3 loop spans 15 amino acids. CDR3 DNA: TGTGCCAGCAGTTACTTAGGAGGGGTGGGGGAAAAACTGTTTTTT. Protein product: CASSYLGGVGEKLFF.

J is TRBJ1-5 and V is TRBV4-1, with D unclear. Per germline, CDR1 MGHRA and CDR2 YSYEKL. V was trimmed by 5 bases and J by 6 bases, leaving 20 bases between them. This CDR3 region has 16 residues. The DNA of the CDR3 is TGCGCCAGCAGCAGAGCCCTGCCCAAATACGGTCAGCCCCAGCATTTT. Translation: CASSRALPKYGQPQHF.

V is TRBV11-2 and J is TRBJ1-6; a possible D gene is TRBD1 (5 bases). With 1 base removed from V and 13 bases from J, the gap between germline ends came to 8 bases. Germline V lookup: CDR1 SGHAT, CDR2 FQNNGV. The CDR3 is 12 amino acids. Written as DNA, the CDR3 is TGTGCCAGCAGCTTAGGGGGGGGTCCCCTCCACTTT. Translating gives CASSLGGGPLHF.

The CDR3, as DNA: TGTGCCAGCAGCTTAGAACATTTGGCGAACACTGAAGCTTTCTTT. Residues: CASSLEHLANTEAFF. The chain couples TRBV11-2 to TRBJ1-1; no definite D call. V shed 0 bases and J shed 1 base, with 9 bases lying between them. Germline V gene sequence: CDR1 SGHAT, CDR2 FQNNGV. The CDR3 length is 15 residues.

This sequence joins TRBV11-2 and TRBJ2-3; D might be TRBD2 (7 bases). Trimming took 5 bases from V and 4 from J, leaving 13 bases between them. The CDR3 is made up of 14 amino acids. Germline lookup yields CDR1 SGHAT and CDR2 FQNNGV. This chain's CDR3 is CASSARGGPDTQYF. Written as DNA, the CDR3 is TGTGCCAGCAGCGCTAGGGGGGGCCCAGATACGCAGTATTTT.

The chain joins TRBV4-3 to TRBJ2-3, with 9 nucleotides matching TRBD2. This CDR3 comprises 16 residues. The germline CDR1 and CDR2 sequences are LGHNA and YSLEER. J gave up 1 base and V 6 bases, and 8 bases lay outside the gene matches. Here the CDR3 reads CASSLSGSGGTDTQYF. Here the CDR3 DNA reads TGCGCCAGCAGTCTTAGCGGGAGCGGCGGCACAGATACGCAGTATTTT.

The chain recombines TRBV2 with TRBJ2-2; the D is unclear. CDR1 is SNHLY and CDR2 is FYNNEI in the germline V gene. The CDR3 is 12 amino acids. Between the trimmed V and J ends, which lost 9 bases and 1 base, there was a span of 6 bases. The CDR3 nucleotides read TGTGCCAGGCGGCTGAACACCGGGGAGCTGTTTTTT. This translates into CARRLNTGELFF.

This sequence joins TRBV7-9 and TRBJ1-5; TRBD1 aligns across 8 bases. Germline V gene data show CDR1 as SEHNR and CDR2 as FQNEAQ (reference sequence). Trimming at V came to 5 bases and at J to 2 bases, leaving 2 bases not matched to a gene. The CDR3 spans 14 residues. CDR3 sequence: CASSQGAGNQPQHF. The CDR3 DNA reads TGTGCCAGCAGCCAGGGGGCGGGCAATCAGCCCCAGCATTTT.

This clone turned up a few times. The chain's CDR3 is CASSEGAGSYNEQFF. The CDR3 DNA is TGTGCCAGCAGTGAAGGGGCAGGCTCCTACAATGAGCAGTTCTTC. This sequence joins TRBV6-4 and TRBJ2-1; D possibly corresponds to TRBD1 (5 bases). Trimming stripped 3 bases from V and 0 bases from J, with 9 bases between. The CDR3 consists of 15 residues. From germline, CDR1 is MRHNA and CDR2 SNTAGT.

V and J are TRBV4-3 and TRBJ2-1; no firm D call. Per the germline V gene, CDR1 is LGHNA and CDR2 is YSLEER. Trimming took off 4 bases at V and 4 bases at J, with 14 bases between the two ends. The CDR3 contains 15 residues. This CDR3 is CASSPGRHHYNEQFF. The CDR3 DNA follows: TGCGCCAGCAGCCCCGGACGTCACCATTACAATGAGCAGTTCTTC.

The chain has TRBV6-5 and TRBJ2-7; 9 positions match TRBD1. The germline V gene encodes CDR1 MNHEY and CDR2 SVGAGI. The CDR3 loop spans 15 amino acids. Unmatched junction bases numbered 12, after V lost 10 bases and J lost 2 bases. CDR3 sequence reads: CAIPQTGGRTYEQYF. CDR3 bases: TGTGCCATCCCCCAGACAGGGGGTCGGACCTACGAGCAGTACTTC.

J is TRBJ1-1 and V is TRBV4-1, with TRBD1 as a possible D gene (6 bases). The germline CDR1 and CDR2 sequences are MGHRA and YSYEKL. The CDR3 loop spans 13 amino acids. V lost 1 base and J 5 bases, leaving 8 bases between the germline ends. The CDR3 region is CASSQVGGTEAFF. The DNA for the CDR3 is TGCGCCAGCAGCCAAGTAGGGGGGACTGAAGCTTTCTTT.

The CDR3 sequence: CASTHRDRVYGYTF. CDR3 nucleotide sequence: TGTGCCAGTACCCACCGGGACAGGGTCTACGGCTACACCTTC. This chain joins TRBV19 and TRBJ1-2, with TRBD1 identical over 9 bases. Per germline, CDR1 LNHDA and CDR2 SQIVND (reference sequence). The junction had 11 bases not matched to a gene; V was cut back by 7 bases and J by 8 bases. The length of the CDR3 is 14 residues.

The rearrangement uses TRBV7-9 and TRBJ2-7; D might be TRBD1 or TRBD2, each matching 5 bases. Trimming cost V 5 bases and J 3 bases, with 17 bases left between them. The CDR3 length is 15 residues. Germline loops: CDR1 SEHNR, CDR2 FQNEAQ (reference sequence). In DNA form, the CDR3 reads TGTGCCAGCAGCGCACTACGCAGGGAGATCTACGAGCAGTACTTC. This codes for CASSALRREIYEQYF. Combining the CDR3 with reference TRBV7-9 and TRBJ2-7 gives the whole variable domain DTGVSQNPRHKITKRGQNVTFRCDPISEHNRLYWYRQTLGQGPEFLTYFQNEAQLEKSRLLSDRFSAERPKGSFSTLEIQRTEQGDSAMYLCASSALRREIYEQYFGPGTRLTVT.

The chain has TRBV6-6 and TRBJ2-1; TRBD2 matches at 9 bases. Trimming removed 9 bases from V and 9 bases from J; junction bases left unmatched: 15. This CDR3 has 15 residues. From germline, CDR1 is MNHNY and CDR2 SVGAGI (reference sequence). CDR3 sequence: CASTDGLAGWGEQFF. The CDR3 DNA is TGTGCCAGTACCGACGGGCTAGCGGGGTGGGGTGAGCAGTTCTTC.

CDR3: CASSSGLAGLGTDTQYF. The CDR3 region has the DNA TGTGCCAGCAGCTCGGGACTAGCGGGACTTGGCACAGATACGCAGTATTTT. The chain combines TRBV7-2 with TRBJ2-3, with TRBD2 matching over 13 bases. Germline loops: CDR1 SGHTA, CDR2 FQGNSA. The CDR3 covers 17 residues. After removal of 4 bases from V and 1 base from J, the junction contained 5 bases not matched to a gene. The full variable domain, its missing parts supplied by reference TRBV7-2 and TRBJ2-3, is GAGVSQSPSNKVTEKGKDVELRCDPISGHTALYWYRQSLGQGLEFLIYFQGNSAPDKSGLPSDRFSAERTGGSVSTLTIQRTQQEDSAVYLCASSSGLAGLGTDTQYFGPGTRLTVL.

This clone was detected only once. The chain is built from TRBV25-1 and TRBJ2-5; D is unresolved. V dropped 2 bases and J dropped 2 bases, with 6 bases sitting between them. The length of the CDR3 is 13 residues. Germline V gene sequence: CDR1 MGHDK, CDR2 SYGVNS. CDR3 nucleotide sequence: TGTGCCAGCAGTGAACTAATACAAGAGACCCAGTACTTC. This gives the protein CASSELIQETQYF.

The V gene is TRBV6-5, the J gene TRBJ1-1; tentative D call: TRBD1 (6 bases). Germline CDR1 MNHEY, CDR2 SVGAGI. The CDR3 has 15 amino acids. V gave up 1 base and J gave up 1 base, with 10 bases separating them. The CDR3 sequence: CASSYLRGGNTEAFF. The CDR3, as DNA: TGTGCCAGCAGTTACTTGAGGGGGGGGAACACTGAAGCTTTCTTT.

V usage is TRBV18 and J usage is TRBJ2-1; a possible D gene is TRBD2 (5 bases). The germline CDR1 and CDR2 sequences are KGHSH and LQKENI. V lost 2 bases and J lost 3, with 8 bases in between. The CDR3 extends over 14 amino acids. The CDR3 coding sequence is TGTGCCAGCTCACCATCCCGGGGCTACAATGAGCAGTTCTTC. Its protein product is CASSPSRGYNEQFF.

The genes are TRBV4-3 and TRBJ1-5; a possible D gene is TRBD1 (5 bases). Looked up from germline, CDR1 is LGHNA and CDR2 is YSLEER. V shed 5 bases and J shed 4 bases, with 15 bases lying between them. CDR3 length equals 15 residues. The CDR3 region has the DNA TGCGCCAGCAGCACAGACAGTGGGGTAAATCAGCCCCAGCATTTT. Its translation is CASSTDSGVNQPQHF.

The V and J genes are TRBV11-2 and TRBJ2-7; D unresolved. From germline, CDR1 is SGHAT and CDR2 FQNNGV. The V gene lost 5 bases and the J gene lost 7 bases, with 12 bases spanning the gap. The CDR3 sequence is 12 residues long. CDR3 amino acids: CASSLRPREQYF. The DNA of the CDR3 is TGTGCCAGCAGCCTCCGGCCGCGGGAGCAGTACTTC.

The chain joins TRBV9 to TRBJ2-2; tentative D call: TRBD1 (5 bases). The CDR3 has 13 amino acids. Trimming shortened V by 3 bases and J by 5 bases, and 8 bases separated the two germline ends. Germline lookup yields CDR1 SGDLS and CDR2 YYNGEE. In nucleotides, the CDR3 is TGTGCCAGCAGCGCATCAGGGACCGGGGAGCTGTTTTTT. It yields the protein CASSASGTGELFF. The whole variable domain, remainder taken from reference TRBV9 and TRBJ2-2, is DSGVTQTPKHLITATGQRVTLRCSPRSGDLSVYWYQQSLDQGLQFLIQYYNGEERAKGNILERFSAQQFPDLHSELNLSSLELGDSALYFCASSASGTGELFFGEGSRLTVL.